This paragraph covers one TCR beta chain sequence. Antigen: not known. Unstimulated TEMRA, naive, memory and effector memory subsets were sequenced in a few donor pairs. The sample comes from a study of siplizumab effects on memory and regulatory T cells. Points from the study as a whole: Contribution to the alloresponse seemed major for naive T cells, which also seemed more diverse than memory cells. A naive or memory phenotype could not be assigned to roughly 80-95% of the proliferating CD4+ or CD8+ clones. Proliferating siplizumab-culture Treg suppressive function went unconfirmed.

TCRdb's table, derived via immunoSEQ multiplex PCR, lists solely in-frame clones and lacks some. The data show approximately 56,000 clones, around 97% seen once. V was cut by 4 bases and J by 8 bases, with 17 bases left in between. The germline V gene encodes CDR1 LGHNA and CDR2 YNFKEQ. The CDR3 is 14 residues long. This receptor was taken from a human donor in good health. This chain links TRBV4-2 with TRBJ1-2; TRBD1 is a possible D gene (5 bases). Sequenced input: naive CD8+ T cells sorted from blood. This CDR3 is CASSPGASHMGYTF. DNA for the CDR3: TGTGCCAGCAGCCCTGGGGCATCGCATATGGGCTACACCTTC.